This T cell receptor beta chain comes out of a study of T cell clonotyping in hematopoietic cell transplantation. Findings and limits, study-wide: No sorting was done, leaving CD4 and CD8 contributions mixed. Recipient TCR diversity dropped after transplant; expanded clonotypes rose from day 30 to 180.

Time point in this sample: recipient sample about 28 days before transplant, after cytoreduction. Some clones are missing from TCRdb's copy, which holds only in-frame ones; the method was immunoSEQ multiplex PCR. Of tens of thousands of clones in the sample, 70% to 90% were seen once. The V end was cut by 2 bases, the J end by 2 bases, with 20 bases between. CDR3 length equals 18 residues. The germline CDR1 and CDR2 sequences are LGHNA and YSLEER. As regards this clone: Its target is unknown.

J is TRBJ2-3 and V is TRBV4-3; D remains ambiguous. This receptor was taken from a man aged 55 to 70 with biphenotypic leukemia. Some clones in this sample may be carry-over from other donors' samples. The specimen comprised peripheral blood mononuclear cells, sampled before stem cell transplant. The CDR3 protein is CASSQNYLASAVTDTQYF. Here the CDR3 DNA reads TGCGCCAGCAGCCAAAACTACCTGGCCAGCGCCGTCACAGATACGCAGTATTTT.